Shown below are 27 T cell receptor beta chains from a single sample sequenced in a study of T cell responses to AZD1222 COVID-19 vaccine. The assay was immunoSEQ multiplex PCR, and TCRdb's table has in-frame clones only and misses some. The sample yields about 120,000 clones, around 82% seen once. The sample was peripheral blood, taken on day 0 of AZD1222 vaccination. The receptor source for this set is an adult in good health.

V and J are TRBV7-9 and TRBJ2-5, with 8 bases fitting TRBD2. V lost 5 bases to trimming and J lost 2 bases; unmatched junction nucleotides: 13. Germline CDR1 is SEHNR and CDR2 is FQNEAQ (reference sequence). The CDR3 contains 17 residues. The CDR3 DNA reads TGTGCCAGCAGCCCTCGGGGGGGTGGGCCGCAACAAGAGACCCAGTACTTC. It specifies CASSPRGGGPQQETQYF.

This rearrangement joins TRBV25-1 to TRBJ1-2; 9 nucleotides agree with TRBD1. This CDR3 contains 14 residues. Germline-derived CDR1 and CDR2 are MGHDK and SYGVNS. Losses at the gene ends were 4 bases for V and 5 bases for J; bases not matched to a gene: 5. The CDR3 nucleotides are TGTGCCAGCAGTGCTGGGACAGGGTTATATGGCTACACCTTC. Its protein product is CASSAGTGLYGYTF.

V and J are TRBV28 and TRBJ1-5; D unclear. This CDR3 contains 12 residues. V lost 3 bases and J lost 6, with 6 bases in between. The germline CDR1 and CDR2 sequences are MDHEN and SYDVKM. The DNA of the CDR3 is TGTGCCAGCAGTTTCTCAGTTCAGCCCCAGCATTTT. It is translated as CASSFSVQPQHF.

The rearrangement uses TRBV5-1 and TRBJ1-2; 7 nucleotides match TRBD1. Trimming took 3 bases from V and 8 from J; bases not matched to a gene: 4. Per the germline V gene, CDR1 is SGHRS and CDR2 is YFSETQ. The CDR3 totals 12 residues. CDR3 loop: CASSWDSQGYTF. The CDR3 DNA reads TGCGCCAGCAGCTGGGACAGTCAGGGCTACACCTTC.

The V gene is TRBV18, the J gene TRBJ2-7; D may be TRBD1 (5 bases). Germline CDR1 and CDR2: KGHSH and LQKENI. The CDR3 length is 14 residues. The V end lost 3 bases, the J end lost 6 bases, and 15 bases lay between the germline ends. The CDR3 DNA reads TGTGCCAGCTCACCGTTACAGGCCTGGAGCGAGCAGTACTTC. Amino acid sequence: CASSPLQAWSEQYF.

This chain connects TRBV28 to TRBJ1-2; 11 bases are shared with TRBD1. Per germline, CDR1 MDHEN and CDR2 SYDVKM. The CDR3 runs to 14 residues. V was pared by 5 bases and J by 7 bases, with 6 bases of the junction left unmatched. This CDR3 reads CASSPGTGGFGYTF. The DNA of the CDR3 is TGTGCCAGCAGTCCTGGGACAGGGGGGTTTGGCTACACCTTC.

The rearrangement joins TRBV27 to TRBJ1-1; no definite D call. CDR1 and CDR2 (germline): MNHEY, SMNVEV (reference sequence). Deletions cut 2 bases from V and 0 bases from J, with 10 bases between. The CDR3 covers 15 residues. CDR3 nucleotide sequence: TGTGCCAGCAGTTTACGACCCTTTCTGAACACTGAAGCTTTCTTT. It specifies CASSLRPFLNTEAFF.

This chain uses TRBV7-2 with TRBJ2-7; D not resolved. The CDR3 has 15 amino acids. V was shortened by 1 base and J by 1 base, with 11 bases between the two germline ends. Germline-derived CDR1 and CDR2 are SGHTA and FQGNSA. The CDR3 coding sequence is TGTGCCAGCAGCTTAGGGGCGACAACGTCCTACGAGCAGTACTTC. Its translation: CASSLGATTSYEQYF.

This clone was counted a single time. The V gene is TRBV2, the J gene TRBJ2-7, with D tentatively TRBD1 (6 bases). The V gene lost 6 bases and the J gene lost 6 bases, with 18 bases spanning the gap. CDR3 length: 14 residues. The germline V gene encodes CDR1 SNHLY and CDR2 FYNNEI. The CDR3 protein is CASRLTGSAGEQYF. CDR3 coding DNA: TGTGCCAGCAGACTGACAGGCAGCGCTGGCGAGCAGTACTTC.

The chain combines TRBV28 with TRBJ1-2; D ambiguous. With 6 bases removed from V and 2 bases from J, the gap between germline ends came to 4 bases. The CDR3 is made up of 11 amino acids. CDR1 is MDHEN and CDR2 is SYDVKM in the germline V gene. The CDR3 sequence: CASRQNYGYTF. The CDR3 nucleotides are TGTGCCAGCAGACAAAACTATGGCTACACCTTC.

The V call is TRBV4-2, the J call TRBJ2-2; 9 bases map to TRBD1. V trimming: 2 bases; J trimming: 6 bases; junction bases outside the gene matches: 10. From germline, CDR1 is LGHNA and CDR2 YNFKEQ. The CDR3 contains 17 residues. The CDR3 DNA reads TGTGCCAGCAGCCAAAAACAGGGGGCGGTCTCGTCCGGGGAGCTGTTTTTT. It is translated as CASSQKQGAVSSGELFF.

Here the CDR3 reads CASSLGTRSYEQYF. CDR3 DNA: TGTGCCAGCAGCTTAGGTACCCGCTCCTACGAGCAGTACTTC. The chain couples TRBV7-2 to TRBJ2-7, with no clear D. This CDR3 spans 14 amino acids. The germline CDR1 and CDR2 sequences are SGHTA and FQGNSA. V lost 1 base, J lost 0 bases, and 7 bases lay in between.

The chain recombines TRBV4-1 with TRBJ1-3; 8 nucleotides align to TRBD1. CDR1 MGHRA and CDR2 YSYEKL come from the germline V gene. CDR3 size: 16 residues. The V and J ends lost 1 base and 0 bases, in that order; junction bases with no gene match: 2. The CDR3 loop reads CASSQGQGSSGNTIYF. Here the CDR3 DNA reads TGCGCCAGCAGCCAAGGACAGGGGAGCTCTGGAAACACCATATATTTT.

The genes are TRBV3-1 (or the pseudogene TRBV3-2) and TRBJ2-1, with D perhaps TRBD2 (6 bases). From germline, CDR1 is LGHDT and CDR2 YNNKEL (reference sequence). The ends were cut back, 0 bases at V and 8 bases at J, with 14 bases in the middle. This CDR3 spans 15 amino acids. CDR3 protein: CASSQDAIRDYEQFF. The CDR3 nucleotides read TGTGCCAGCAGCCAAGATGCCATCCGGGACTATGAGCAGTTCTTC.

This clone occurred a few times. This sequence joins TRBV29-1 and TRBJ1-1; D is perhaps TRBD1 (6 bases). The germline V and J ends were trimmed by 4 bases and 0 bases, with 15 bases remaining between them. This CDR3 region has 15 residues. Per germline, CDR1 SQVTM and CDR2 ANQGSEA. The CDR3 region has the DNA TGCAGCGTTGCTGGGGGGCAGTCGGTGAACACTGAAGCTTTCTTT. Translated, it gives CSVAGGQSVNTEAFF.

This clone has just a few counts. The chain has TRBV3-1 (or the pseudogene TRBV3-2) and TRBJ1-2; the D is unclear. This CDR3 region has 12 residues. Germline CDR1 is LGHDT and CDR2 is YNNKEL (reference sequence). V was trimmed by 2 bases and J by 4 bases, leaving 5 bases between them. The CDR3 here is CASSQWGYGYTF. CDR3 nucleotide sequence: TGTGCCAGCAGCCAATGGGGCTATGGCTACACCTTC.

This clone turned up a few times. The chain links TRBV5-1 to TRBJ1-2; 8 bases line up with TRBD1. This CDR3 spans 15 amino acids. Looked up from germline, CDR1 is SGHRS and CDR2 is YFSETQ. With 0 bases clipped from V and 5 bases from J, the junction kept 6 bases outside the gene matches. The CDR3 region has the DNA TGCGCCAGCAGCTTGGGACCGGACAGGGCATATGGCTACACCTTC. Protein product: CASSLGPDRAYGYTF.

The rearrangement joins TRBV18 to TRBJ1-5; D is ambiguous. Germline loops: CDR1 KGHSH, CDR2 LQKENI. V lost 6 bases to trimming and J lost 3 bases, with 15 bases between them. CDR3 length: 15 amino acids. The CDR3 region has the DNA TGTGCCAGCTCTACGGGAGGGAATTTCAATCAGCCCCAGCATTTT. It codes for CASSTGGNFNQPQHF.

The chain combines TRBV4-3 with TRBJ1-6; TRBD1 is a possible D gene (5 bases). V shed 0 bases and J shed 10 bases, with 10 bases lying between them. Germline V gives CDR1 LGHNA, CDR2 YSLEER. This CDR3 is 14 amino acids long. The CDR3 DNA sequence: TGCGCCAGCAGCCAAGACAGGGAGTCATCACCCCTCCACTTT. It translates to CASSQDRESSPLHF.

The CDR3 coding sequence is TGCAGTGCTAGTGATTCCGGGGGGGCTCAAGAGACCCAGTACTTC. Encoded protein: CSASDSGGAQETQYF. The chain recombines TRBV20-1 with TRBJ2-5, with TRBD2 matching 8 bases. The trim removed 3 bases at V and 2 bases at J, leaving 8 bases unmatched. The CDR3 is 15 amino acids. From germline, CDR1 is DFQATT and CDR2 SNEGSKA (reference sequence).

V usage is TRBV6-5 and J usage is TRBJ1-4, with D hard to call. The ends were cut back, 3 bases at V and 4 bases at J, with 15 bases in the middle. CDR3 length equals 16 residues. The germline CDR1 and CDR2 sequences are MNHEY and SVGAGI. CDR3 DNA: TGTGCCAGCAGTTATCGTCCCCGGGTGGGTAATGAAAAACTGTTTTTT. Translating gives CASSYRPRVGNEKLFF.

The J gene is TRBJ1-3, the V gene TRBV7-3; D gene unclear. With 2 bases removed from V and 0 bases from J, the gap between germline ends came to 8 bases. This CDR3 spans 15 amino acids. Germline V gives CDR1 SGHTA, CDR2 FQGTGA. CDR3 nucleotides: TGTGCCAGCAGCTTAGACGGGCTCTCTGGAAACACCATATATTTT. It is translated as CASSLDGLSGNTIYF.

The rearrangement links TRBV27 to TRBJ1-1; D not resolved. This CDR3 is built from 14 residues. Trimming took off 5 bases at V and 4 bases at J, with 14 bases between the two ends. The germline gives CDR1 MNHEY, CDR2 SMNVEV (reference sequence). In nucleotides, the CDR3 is TGTGCCAGCAGTCCCCGGTTCAGAGGCACTGAAGCTTTCTTT. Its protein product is CASSPRFRGTEAFF.

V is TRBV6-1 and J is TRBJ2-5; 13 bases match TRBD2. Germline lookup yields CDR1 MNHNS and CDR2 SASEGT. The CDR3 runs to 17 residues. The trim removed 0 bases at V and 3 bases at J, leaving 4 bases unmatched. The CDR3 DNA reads TGTGCCAGCAGTGAAGCATTACTAGCGGGGGGGAAAGAGACCCAGTACTTC. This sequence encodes CASSEALLAGGKETQYF.

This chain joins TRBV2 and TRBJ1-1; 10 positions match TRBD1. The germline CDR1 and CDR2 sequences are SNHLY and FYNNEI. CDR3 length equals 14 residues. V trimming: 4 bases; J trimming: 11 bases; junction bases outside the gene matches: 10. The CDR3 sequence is CASSVRTGGGWAFF. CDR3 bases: TGTGCCAGCAGTGTCCGGACAGGGGGAGGTTGGGCTTTCTTT.

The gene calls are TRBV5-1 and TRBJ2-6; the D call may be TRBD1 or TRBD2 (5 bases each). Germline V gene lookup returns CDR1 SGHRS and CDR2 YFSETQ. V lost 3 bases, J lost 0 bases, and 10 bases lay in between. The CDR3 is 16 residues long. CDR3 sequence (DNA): TGCGCCAGCAGCTCGAGGGGCAACTCTGGGGCCAACGTCCTGACTTTC. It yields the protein CASSSRGNSGANVLTF.

In nucleotides, the CDR3 is TGTGCCAGCAGATACGACAGTAACTATGGCTACACCTTC. Translating gives CASRYDSNYGYTF. The chain carries TRBV6-5 and TRBJ1-2; D might be TRBD1 (5 bases). There are 13 residues in the CDR3. The V gene's germline CDR1 is MNHEY and CDR2 SVGAGI. V lost 6 bases and J 1 base, leaving 9 bases between the germline ends.